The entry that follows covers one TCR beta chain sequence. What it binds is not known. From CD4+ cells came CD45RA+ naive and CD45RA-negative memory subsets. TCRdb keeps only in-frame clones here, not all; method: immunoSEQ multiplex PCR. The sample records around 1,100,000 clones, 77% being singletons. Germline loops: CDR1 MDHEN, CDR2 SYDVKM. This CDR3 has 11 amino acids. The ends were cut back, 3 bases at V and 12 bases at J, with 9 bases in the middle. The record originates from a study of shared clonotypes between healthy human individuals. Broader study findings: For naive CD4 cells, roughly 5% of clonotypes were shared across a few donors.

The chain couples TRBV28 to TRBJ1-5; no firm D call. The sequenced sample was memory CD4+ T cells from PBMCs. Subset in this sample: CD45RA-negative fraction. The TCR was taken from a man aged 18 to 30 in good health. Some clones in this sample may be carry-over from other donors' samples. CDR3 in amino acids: CASSFNGFQHF. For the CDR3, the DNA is TGTGCCAGCAGTTTCAACGGCTTCCAGCATTTT. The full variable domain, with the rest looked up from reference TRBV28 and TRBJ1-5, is DVKVTQSSRYLVKRTGEKVFLECVQDMDHENMFWYRQDPGLGLRLIYFSYDVKMKEKGDIPEGYSVSREKKERFSLILESASTNQTSMYLCASSFNGFQHFGDGTRLSIL.